Below are 10 T cell receptor beta chains sequenced from a single sample in a study of regulatory T cells in long-lasting Graves disease. Relying on iRepertoire HTBI primers and Arm-PCR of CDR3 regions, the team built TCR beta libraries. TCRdb analysed the multiplex PCR reads with MiXCR anew, one entry per CDR3 protein. Here the sample spans over 350,000 distinct CDR3 sequences, around 13% being singletons. Noted time point: newly diagnosed GD, antithyroid drugs for less than 3 months. There was RNA extracted from PBMCs, and the TCR library was made from it. These same data were also listed under a study on T cells in Graves' hyperthyroidism and ophthalmopathy.

The sample here was peripheral blood mononuclear cells (PBMCs), taken at new diagnosis, from a patient treated with antithyroid drugs. These receptors originate from a woman between 45 and 60 years old with Graves disease.

This clonotype was seen a few times. The CDR3 DNA reads as TGTGCCACCAGCGGGACAAGGGGCTACAATGAGCAGTTCTTC. Translation: CATSGTRGYNEQFF. V gene TRBV24-1 combines with J gene TRBJ2-1, with D possibly TRBD1 on 6 matching bases. The CDR3 extends over 14 amino acids. Trimming removed 7 bases at V and 3 bases at J, with 12 bases between. CDR1 KGHDR and CDR2 SFDVKD come from the germline V gene.

This clonotype appeared many times. The CDR3 nucleotides are TGTGCCAGCAGACGGGACAGCTCTGGAAACACCATATATTTT. It codes for CASRRDSSGNTIYF. The V call is TRBV6-1, the J call TRBJ1-3, with TRBD1 matching over 7 bases. Germline V CDR1 and CDR2: MNHNS, SASEGT. The CDR3 sequence is 14 residues long. The J segment lost 0 bases and the V segment lost 6 bases, leaving 2 bases of the junction unmatched.

The chain has TRBV6-1 and TRBJ2-1, with unresolved D. The CDR3 is made up of 13 amino acids. Germline-derived CDR1 and CDR2 are MNHNS and SASEGT. V lost 6 bases to trimming and J lost 3 bases, with 9 bases between them. The CDR3 region is CASRKTGYNEQFF. The CDR3 DNA reads as TGTGCCAGCAGAAAGACTGGCTACAATGAGCAGTTCTTC.

This clonotype has a handful of counts. The chain carries TRBV19 and TRBJ2-1; the D is unclear. This CDR3 has 12 amino acids. Per germline, CDR1 LNHDA and CDR2 SQIVND (reference sequence). With 3 bases removed from V and 9 bases from J, the gap between germline ends came to 9 bases. The CDR3 DNA sequence: TGTGCCAGTAGTATGGGTTTACTTGAGCAGTTCTTC. This encodes CASSMGLLEQFF.

This clonotype was recorded at least ten times. The rearrangement uses TRBV5-1 and TRBJ2-3, with 9 positions matching TRBD2. With 4 bases clipped from V and 4 bases from J, the junction kept 7 bases outside the gene matches. This CDR3 region has 15 residues. Germline V lookup: CDR1 SGHRS, CDR2 YFSETQ. Here the CDR3 reads CASSTSGQTSDTQYF. The DNA for the CDR3 is TGCGCCAGCAGCACTAGCGGGCAGACCTCAGATACGCAGTATTTT.

The V call is TRBV6-2 or TRBV6-3, the J call TRBJ1-2; TRBD1 might be the D (5 bases). This CDR3 is 13 amino acids long. Germline CDR1 and CDR2: MNHEY and SVGEGT. V gave up 5 bases and J gave up 7 bases, with 14 bases separating them. The CDR3 DNA is TGTGCCAGCAGTGAAGAGGGGATCGGTGGCTACACCTTC. Its translation is CASSEEGIGGYTF.

This clonotype was recorded at least ten times. This sequence may be a read error, since a much larger clone differs from it by one base. The V call is TRBV12-3 or TRBV12-4, the J call TRBJ2-1; 10 positions agree with TRBD2. The V gene end was trimmed by 6 bases and the J gene end by 4 bases; junction bases not matched to a gene: 6. There are 15 residues in the CDR3. CDR3 region: CASSSGTSEYNEQFF. The CDR3 coding sequence is TGTGCCAGCAGCTCCGGGACTAGCGAGTACAATGAGCAGTTCTTC.

This clonotype was seen at least ten times. V gene TRBV28 combines with J gene TRBJ1-2; D call uncertain. Per the germline V gene, CDR1 is MDHEN and CDR2 is SYDVKM. This CDR3 comprises 15 residues. Deletions cut 6 bases from V and 2 bases from J, with 16 bases between. The CDR3, as DNA: TGTGCCAGCAGCCTTAGCCTTATTGTAAACTATGGCTACACCTTC. Its protein product is CASSLSLIVNYGYTF.

This chain joins TRBV19 and TRBJ2-3; the match to TRBD1 covers 7 bases. The CDR3 has 15 residues. Germline-derived CDR1 and CDR2 are LNHDA and SQIVND (reference sequence). With V trimmed by 3 bases and J by 1 base, 4 bases remained unmatched. The CDR3 spells CASSIDRVRTDTQYF. In DNA form, the CDR3 reads TGTGCCAGTAGTATTGACAGGGTCCGCACAGATACGCAGTATTTT.

In DNA form, the CDR3 reads TGTGCCAGCAGACAGAGGACAGGCCTGAATCAGCCCCAGCATTTT. Protein sequence: CASRQRTGLNQPQHF. The gene calls are TRBV12-3 or TRBV12-4 and TRBJ1-5; 7 nucleotides line up with TRBD1. J gave up 4 bases and V 6 bases, and 9 bases lay outside the gene matches. This CDR3 is built from 15 residues.